The rows below give T cell receptor beta chains drawn from one sample of a study of regulatory T cells in long-lasting Graves disease. From the multiplex PCR reads, TCRdb called clonotypes with MiXCR, one entry per CDR3 protein. The table has 390,000 or so distinct CDR3 sequences, roughly 23% seen once. The sequenced sample was peripheral blood mononuclear cells (PBMCs), obtained when the disease was refractory, from a patient treated with antithyroid drugs. The source is a woman between 35 and 50 years old with Graves disease. CDR3s include the opening cysteine and the closing phenylalanine or tryptophan. Each record gives: J gene, D gene, V gene, clone size, CDR3 DNA, CDR3 protein. A D gene is named only where the DNA matches it firmly. Clone size, where shown, is once, few, many, or a class for clones that have expanded.

J: TRBJ2-1; D: NA; V: TRBV5-1; size: NA; DNA: TGCGCCAGCAGCTTGGACAGGGGAGGTCTCGATGAGCAGTTCTTC; CDR3: CASSLDRGGLDEQFF
J: TRBJ1-5; D: NA; V: TRBV12-3/TRBV12-4; size: many; DNA: TGTGCCAGCAGTTCTAATGGACAGTGGAATAGCAATCAGCCCCAGCATTTT; CDR3: CASSSNGQWNSNQPQHF
J: TRBJ2-6; D: NA; V: TRBV5-1; size: few; DNA: TGCGCCAGCAGTTTGCACGGTGCTGGGGCCAACGTCCTGACTTTC; CDR3: CASSLHGAGANVLTF
J: TRBJ2-1; D: NA; V: TRBV6-2/TRBV6-3; size: NA; DNA: TGTGCCAGCAGTTACGGGGGTACAGGTTTAGATGAGCAGTTCTTC; CDR3: CASSYGGTGLDEQFF
J: TRBJ1-4; D: NA; V: TRBV28; size: NA; DNA: TGTGCCAGCACCAGAGGGTGGAGTAATGAAAAACTGTTTTTT; CDR3: CASTRGWSNEKLFF
J: TRBJ2-5; D: TRBD1; V: TRBV6-1; size: few; DNA: TGTGCCAGCAACGGTATCCCCAGGACAGGGCAAGAGACCCAGTACTTC; CDR3: CASNGIPRTGQETQYF
J: TRBJ1-3; D: NA; V: TRBV3-1; size: NA; DNA: TGTGCCAGCAGCCAAGATCTGAGCTCTGGAAACACCATATATTTT; CDR3: CASSQDLSSGNTIYF
J: TRBJ2-3; D: TRBD1; V: TRBV7-9; size: NA; DNA: TGTGCCAGCGGACACAGGGGGGACACAGATACGCAGTATTTT; CDR3: CASGHRGDTDTQYF
J: TRBJ2-7; D: TRBD2; V: TRBV7-9; size: many; DNA: TGTGCCAGCAGCTGGGGGGGCTACGAGCAGTACTTC; CDR3: CASSWGGYEQYF
J: TRBJ2-7; D: NA; V: TRBV9; size: few; DNA: TGTGCCAGCAGCGCAGGGGCAGGGGCCTACGAGCAGTACTTC; CDR3: CASSAGAGAYEQYF
J: TRBJ2-7; D: TRBD2; V: TRBV27; size: few; DNA: TGTGCCAGCAGTTCCACCGGGACTAGGAGTGAGCAGTACTTC; CDR3: CASSSTGTRSEQYF
J: TRBJ2-7; D: TRBD1; V: TRBV2; size: many; DNA: TGTGCCAGCAGCCCGGGACAGACCTACGAGCAGTACTTC; CDR3: CASSPGQTYEQYF
J: TRBJ2-1; D: NA; V: TRBV10-3; size: NA; DNA: TGTGCCTCGGGGGCAAGCTCCTACAATGAGCAGTTCTTC; CDR3: CASGASSYNEQFF
J: TRBJ2-7; D: NA; V: TRBV6-1; size: few; DNA: TGTGCCAGCAATTCGGGACCAGCATACGAGCAGTACTTC; CDR3: CASNSGPAYEQYF
J: TRBJ1-3; D: NA; V: TRBV10-3; size: NA; DNA: TGTGCCTCCTCACGGGGCGCTGGAAACACCATATATTTT; CDR3: CASSRGAGNTIYF
J: TRBJ2-7; D: NA; V: TRBV9; size: few; DNA: TGTGCCAGCAGCGTAGGGGGCGGTTCTCCGGGGGAGCAGTACTTC; CDR3: CASSVGGGSPGEQYF
J: TRBJ1-6; D: NA; V: TRBV27; size: NA; DNA: TGTGCCAGCAGTCCCCGGCCGTCCTATAATTCACCCCTCCACTTT; CDR3: CASSPRPSYNSPLHF
J: TRBJ2-3; D: NA; V: TRBV15; size: NA; DNA: TGTGCCACCAACAAGGATGCAGATACGCAGTATTTT; CDR3: CATNKDADTQYF
J: TRBJ1-2; D: NA; V: TRBV12-3/TRBV12-4; size: many; DNA: TGTGCCAGCAGTTCCGACACCTATGGCTACACCTTC; CDR3: CASSSDTYGYTF
J: TRBJ2-4; D: NA; V: TRBV20-1; size: many; DNA: TGCAGTGCTACCCGGGACCTAGCCAAAAACATTCAGTACTTC; CDR3: CSATRDLAKNIQYF
J: TRBJ1-1; D: NA; V: TRBV27; size: many; DNA: TGTGCCAGCAACCGTCGGGGGCGGTACACTGAAGCTTTCTTT; CDR3: CASNRRGRYTEAFF
J: TRBJ2-7; D: NA; V: TRBV18; size: NA; DNA: TGTGCCAGCTCGGGACAAAGCAACGAGCAGTACTTC; CDR3: CASSGQSNEQYF
J: TRBJ2-7; D: TRBD1; V: TRBV28; size: many; DNA: TGTGCCAGCACAGCCCTGGGACAGGGGGACTACGAGCAGTACTTC; CDR3: CASTALGQGDYEQYF
J: TRBJ2-1; D: NA; V: TRBV28; size: NA; DNA: TGTGCCAGCAGTTTTGGAGGGGGTGAGCAGTTCTTC; CDR3: CASSFGGGEQFF
J: TRBJ2-6; D: NA; V: TRBV6-1; size: many; DNA: TGTGCCAGCAGTGAAGCAACCATTGGGGCCAACGTCCTGACTTTC; CDR3: CASSEATIGANVLTF
J: TRBJ2-7; D: NA; V: TRBV6-2/TRBV6-3; size: NA; DNA: TGTGCCAGCAGTTCTCTTCGGAGGCTCGAGCAGTACTTC; CDR3: CASSSLRRLEQYF
J: TRBJ2-2; D: TRBD2; V: TRBV4-1; size: NA; DNA: TGCGCCAGCAGCCAGACTAGCGGGAGTCGTACCGGGGAGCTGTTTTTT; CDR3: CASSQTSGSRTGELFF